This TCR beta chain was captured by sequencing in a study of Ad26.COV2.S vaccination and SARS-CoV-2 variants. The data were produced by immunoSEQ multiplex PCR, yet TCRdb's version contains in-frame clones alone and is incomplete. The data contain more than 300,000 clones, just over 85% of them singletons. The CDR3 totals 14 residues. The germline V gene has CDR1 SEHNR and CDR2 FQNEAQ (reference sequence). V lost 3 bases and J lost 4, with 13 bases in between. The treatment: some 19 received Ad26.COV2.S at low or high dose, single or two shots; several received placebo; per-sample allocation not given. Sampling occurred on day 63 after the first vaccine or placebo injection.

Sequencing used peripheral blood, obtained in a trial of Ad26.COV2.S vaccine versus placebo. The V gene is TRBV7-9, the J gene TRBJ2-7; D gene unclear. The TCR comes from a person between 18 and 59 years old who received the Ad26.COV2.S COVID-19 vaccine or a placebo. The CDR3 DNA reads as TGTGCCAGCAGCTTGAGTCCTGAAGGTTACGAGCAGTACTTC. Translated: CASSLSPEGYEQYF.